The 22 T cell receptor beta chains in this list originate from one sample, sequenced in a study of shared clonotypes between healthy human individuals. Data came from immunoSEQ multiplex PCR; TCRdb stores just in-frame clones and leaves some out. The profile shows 740,000 or so clones, 73% of them singletons. Sample: memory CD4+ T cells sorted from blood. Described subset: CD45RA-negative fraction. The source is a woman aged 25-40 years in good health.

This chain uses TRBV6-5 with TRBJ1-3; 7 nucleotides agree with TRBD1. This CDR3 is 16 amino acids long. CDR1 and CDR2 (germline): MNHEY, SVGAGI. V lost 0 bases and J lost 1; bases outside the gene matches: 3. The CDR3 coding sequence is TGTGCCAGCAGTTACTCCGACAGGGCGTCTGGAAACACCATATATTTT. The encoded protein is CASSYSDRASGNTIYF.

The chain employs TRBV28 and TRBJ2-1, with 8 bases aligning to TRBD2. The CDR3 totals 15 residues. Germline lookup yields CDR1 MDHEN and CDR2 SYDVKM. V lost 2 bases to trimming and J lost 6 bases; unmatched junction nucleotides: 6. Here the CDR3 reads CASSLRSGTSNEQFF. CDR3 in DNA: TGTGCCAGCAGTTTACGGTCTGGGACTAGCAATGAGCAGTTCTTC.

The rearrangement joins TRBV6-5 to TRBJ2-7; D gene ambiguous. Trimming removed 4 bases from V and 7 bases from J, with 23 bases in between. This CDR3 spans 16 amino acids. CDR1 MNHEY and CDR2 SVGAGI come from the germline V gene. The DNA for the CDR3 is TGTGCCAGCAGTTTAAATCCATCCCACGACCGGAATGAGCAGTACTTC. This codes for CASSLNPSHDRNEQYF.

V usage is TRBV4-1 and J usage is TRBJ1-1, with 7 positions matching TRBD1. There are 15 residues in the CDR3. CDR1 and CDR2 (germline): MGHRA, YSYEKL. Trimming at V came to 6 bases and at J to 1 base, leaving 8 bases not matched to a gene. The DNA for the CDR3 is TGCGCCAGCAGACAACCGGGGACAGCGAACACTGAAGCTTTCTTT. This translates into CASRQPGTANTEAFF.

The chain couples TRBV28 to TRBJ2-5; 14 bases match TRBD2. The CDR3 runs 16 residues. J lost 4 bases, V lost 8 bases, and 9 bases had no gene match. The germline CDR1 and CDR2 sequences are MDHEN and SYDVKM. The CDR3 sequence: CASPPTGLAGVETQYF. CDR3 in DNA: TGTGCCAGCCCCCCAACGGGACTAGCGGGGGTAGAGACCCAGTACTTC.

This chain joins TRBV5-1 and TRBJ2-1; 7 bases are shared with TRBD2. The germline V gene encodes CDR1 SGHRS and CDR2 YFSETQ. CDR3 length equals 15 residues. The V and J ends lost 3 bases and 2 bases, in that order; junction bases with no gene match: 5. The CDR3 reads CASSSSSGTYNEQFF. CDR3 coding DNA: TGCGCCAGCAGCTCCTCTAGCGGAACCTACAATGAGCAGTTCTTC.

This clone was picked up one time. The gene calls are TRBV19 and TRBJ2-2; 8 bases are a match to TRBD2. The CDR3 is 15 residues long. In germline, CDR1 is LNHDA, CDR2 SQIVND (reference sequence). The V segment lost 3 bases and the J segment 4 bases; nucleotides outside the gene matches: 4. CDR3: CASSIGRAGTGELFF. Written as DNA, the CDR3 is TGTGCCAGTAGTATCGGGAGGGCGGGCACCGGGGAGCTGTTTTTT.

The chain employs TRBV6-1 and TRBJ1-5; perhaps TRBD1 as D (5 bases). Germline V gene lookup returns CDR1 MNHNS and CDR2 SASEGT. The CDR3 is 15 residues long. V was pared by 7 bases and J by 7 bases, with 20 bases between. The DNA for the CDR3 is TGTGCCAGCACCGCCCGACGGGCCGGGGGGCAGCCCCAGCATTTT. Amino acids: CASTARRAGGQPQHF.

The count of this clone is one. The V and J genes are TRBV19 and TRBJ1-3, with D perhaps TRBD1 (6 bases). Per germline, CDR1 LNHDA and CDR2 SQIVND (reference sequence). The CDR3 totals 14 residues. With 7 bases removed from V and 0 bases from J, the gap between germline ends came to 10 bases. The CDR3: CASKTGSSGNTIYF. In nucleotides, the CDR3 is TGTGCCAGTAAAACAGGGTCCTCTGGAAACACCATATATTTT.

The genes are TRBV6-1 and TRBJ2-7; 12 bases map to TRBD2. Germline V gives CDR1 MNHNS, CDR2 SASEGT. This CDR3 has 16 amino acids. Trimming took 3 bases from V and 4 from J; bases not matched to a gene: 7. The CDR3 reads CASSDRVTSGSYEQYF. CDR3 sequence (DNA): TGTGCCAGCAGTGACAGAGTGACTAGCGGGAGTTACGAGCAGTACTTC.

The chain combines TRBV7-8 with TRBJ2-7, with D possibly TRBD2 on 5 matching bases. Germline V lookup: CDR1 SGHVS, CDR2 FQNEAQ. V was clipped by 4 bases and J by 2 bases, with 15 bases between them. The CDR3 is 15 amino acids. The CDR3 DNA reads TGTGCCAGCAGCTCACCCTCCCGGGGTACCTACGAGCAGTACTTC. Amino acids: CASSSPSRGTYEQYF.

V gene TRBV28 combines with J gene TRBJ2-3; D is possibly TRBD1 (6 bases). V was cut by 5 bases and J by 4 bases, with 10 bases left in between. The CDR3 runs 13 residues. Per the germline V gene, CDR1 is MDHEN and CDR2 is SYDVKM. The CDR3: CASSNRVPDTQYF. In DNA, the CDR3 is TGTGCCAGCAGTAACAGGGTCCCAGATACGCAGTATTTT. The full variable domain, with the rest looked up from reference TRBV28 and TRBJ2-3, is DVKVTQSSRYLVKRTGEKVFLECVQDMDHENMFWYRQDPGLGLRLIYFSYDVKMKEKGDIPEGYSVSREKKERFSLILESASTNQTSMYLCASSNRVPDTQYFGPGTRLTVL.

The chain combines TRBV28 with TRBJ2-7; no clear D. The V gene's germline CDR1 is MDHEN and CDR2 SYDVKM. Trimming left V 3 bases short and J 2 bases short, with 14 bases between. The CDR3 length is 15 residues. The CDR3 region is CASSFLKAVAYEQYF. DNA of the CDR3: TGTGCCAGCAGTTTTCTAAAAGCTGTCGCCTACGAGCAGTACTTC.

At least ten counts were recorded for this clone. The chain carries TRBV2 and TRBJ1-2; the D is unclear. Germline lookup yields CDR1 SNHLY and CDR2 FYNNEI. The CDR3 length is 13 residues. V lost 2 bases to trimming and J lost 4 bases, with 8 bases between them. The CDR3, as DNA: TGTGCCAGCAGTGAAAAGTCAGTCTATGGCTACACCTTC. Translating gives CASSEKSVYGYTF.

The V call is TRBV28, the J call TRBJ1-2; D is unresolved. CDR1 is MDHEN and CDR2 is SYDVKM in the germline V gene. Deletions cut 5 bases from V and 1 base from J, with 14 bases between. The CDR3 consists of 15 residues. CDR3 nucleotide sequence: TGTGCCAGCAGTACACTAGTCGGTAATAACTATGGCTACACCTTC. Translating it yields CASSTLVGNNYGYTF.

This clone was recorded at least ten times. The chain joins TRBV7-9 to TRBJ2-1; 8 nucleotides match TRBD2. Per the germline V gene, CDR1 is SEHNR and CDR2 is FQNEAQ (reference sequence). J lost 5 bases, V lost 1 base, and 7 bases had no gene match. CDR3 length: 16 residues. Here the CDR3 DNA reads TGTGCCAGCAGCTTAGTTCGAGGACTAGCCAACAATGAGCAGTTCTTC. Residues: CASSLVRGLANNEQFF.

The chain recombines TRBV5-1 with TRBJ2-7; 12 nucleotides line up with TRBD1. Germline CDR1 and CDR2: SGHRS and YFSETQ. The V gene end was trimmed by 3 bases and the J gene end by 4 bases; junction bases not matched to a gene: 8. The length of the CDR3 is 16 residues. The CDR3 DNA follows: TGCGCCAGCAGCTATATGTCGGGACAGGGGGCTTACGAGCAGTACTTC. Its translation is CASSYMSGQGAYEQYF.

The chain has TRBV11-2 and TRBJ2-7, with D perhaps being TRBD1 or TRBD2 (5 bases each). The length of the CDR3 is 15 residues. V lost 0 bases, J lost 5 bases, and 14 bases lay in between. Germline V gene data show CDR1 as SGHAT and CDR2 as FQNNGV. CDR3 amino acids: CASSLDYGGLDEQYF. In DNA form, the CDR3 reads TGTGCCAGCAGCTTAGATTATGGGGGATTGGACGAGCAGTACTTC.

The chain joins TRBV18 to TRBJ2-1, with TRBD1 identical over 9 bases. V trimming: 3 bases; J trimming: 8 bases; junction bases outside the gene matches: 8. The CDR3 is 15 residues long. Germline CDR1 KGHSH, CDR2 LQKENI. CDR3 in amino acids: CASSPVPGQGHEQFF. The CDR3 DNA reads TGTGCCAGCTCACCCGTCCCGGGACAGGGCCATGAGCAGTTCTTC.

The gene calls are TRBV6-5 and TRBJ2-7; 11 bases are a match to TRBD2. Germline lookup yields CDR1 MNHEY and CDR2 SVGAGI. The CDR3 is 14 amino acids. V dropped 6 bases and J dropped 2; count of bases not matched to a gene: 3. The CDR3, as DNA: TGTGCCAGCAGGGTAGCGGGAGGGCCCTACGAGCAGTACTTC. Amino acid sequence: CASRVAGGPYEQYF.

The chain recombines TRBV6-1 with TRBJ2-2; a weak D match, TRBD1 (6 bases). V lost 6 bases and J lost 6, with 14 bases in between. Germline V gives CDR1 MNHNS, CDR2 SASEGT. This CDR3 comprises 14 residues. The CDR3 protein is CASSLQGTAGELFF. In nucleotides, the CDR3 is TGTGCCAGCAGCCTACAGGGCACCGCCGGGGAGCTGTTTTTT.

The table lists this clone with a few counts. Here the CDR3 DNA reads TGTGCCAGCAGCCTACTGGACAGGGACTTCTACGAGCAGTACTTC. As protein: CASSLLDRDFYEQYF. This chain links TRBV5-6 with TRBJ2-7, with TRBD1 identical over 8 bases. V was clipped by 4 bases and J by 3 bases; unmatched bases: 9. The CDR3 consists of 15 residues. In germline, CDR1 is SGHDT, CDR2 YYEEEE.